This T cell receptor (beta chain) comes out of a study of identical twins. J gave up 2 bases and V 5 bases, and 11 bases lay outside the gene matches. The CDR3 length is 15 residues. CDR1 and CDR2 (germline): DFQATT, SNEGSKA (reference sequence). Unique molecular identifiers were present on the cDNA, and a universal primer site came from template switching. MiXCR, applied by TCRdb to the 5' RACE reads, yields one record per CDR3 protein. The sample holds approximately 1.8 million distinct CDR3 sequences, 32% seen once. The receptor was derived from a newborn girl in good health. V gene TRBV20-1 combines with J gene TRBJ1-1; 7 bases match TRBD1. What was sequenced was cord blood. The CDR3 DNA is TGCAGTGCTCCTCAGGGGGGGTGGGCAAACACTGAAGCTTTCTTT. It codes for CSAPQGGWANTEAFF.